The sequence of this T cell receptor beta chain was determined in a study of T cell repertoires in cytomegalovirus infection. The study's findings and limits: HLA-C-restricted CMV clonotypes gave the most frequent clonotype in two of eight donors.

In TCRdb, the reads were re-called with MiXCR into one record per CDR3 protein. The repertoire includes fewer than 200,000 distinct CDR3 sequences, approximately 15% of them detected once, and over 20% sits in the top ten. The CDR3 runs to 13 residues. Germline V CDR1 and CDR2: LNHDA, SQIVND (reference sequence). The ends were cut back, 9 bases at V and 0 bases at J, with 11 bases in the middle. As concerns this clonotype: No antigen is known for it.

This rearrangement joins TRBV19 to TRBJ1-1; weak D call: TRBD1 (6 bases). The TCR originated in a human donor in good health (CMV status not recorded). Some clones in this sample may be carry-over from other donors' samples. The sample was PBMCs. Here the CDR3 DNA reads TGTGCCAGCTTCGGACAGATGAACACTGAAGCTTTCTTT. It is translated as CASFGQMNTEAFF.